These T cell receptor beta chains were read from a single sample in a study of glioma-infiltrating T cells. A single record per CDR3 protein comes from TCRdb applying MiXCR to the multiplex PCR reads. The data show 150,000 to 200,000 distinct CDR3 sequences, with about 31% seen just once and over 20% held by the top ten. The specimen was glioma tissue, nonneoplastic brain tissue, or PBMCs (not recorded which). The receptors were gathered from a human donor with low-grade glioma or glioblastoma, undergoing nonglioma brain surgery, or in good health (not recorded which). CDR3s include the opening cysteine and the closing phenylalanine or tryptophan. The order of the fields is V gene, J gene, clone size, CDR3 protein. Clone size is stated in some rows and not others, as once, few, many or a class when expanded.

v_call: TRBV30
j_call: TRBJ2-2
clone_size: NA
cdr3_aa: CAWSALSYTGELFF

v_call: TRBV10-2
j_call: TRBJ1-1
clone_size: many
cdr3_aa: CASMRLWDTEAFF

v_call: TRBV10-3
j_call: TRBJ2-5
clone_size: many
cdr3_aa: CASTTSAEETQYF

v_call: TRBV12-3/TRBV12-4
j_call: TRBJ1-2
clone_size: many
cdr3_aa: CASSDRGYTF

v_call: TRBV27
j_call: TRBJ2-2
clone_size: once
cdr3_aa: CASSYAGADTGELFF

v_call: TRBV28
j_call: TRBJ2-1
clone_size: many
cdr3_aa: CASSLYNAYNEQFF

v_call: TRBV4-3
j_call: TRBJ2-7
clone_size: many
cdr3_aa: CASSQGAGGWEQYF

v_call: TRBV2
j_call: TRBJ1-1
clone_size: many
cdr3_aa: CASSRDRRDTEAFF

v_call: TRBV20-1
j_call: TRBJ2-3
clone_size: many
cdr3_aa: CSAIPNTDTQYF

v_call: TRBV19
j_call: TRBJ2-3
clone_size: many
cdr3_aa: CASSMMKTSTDTQYF